This TCR beta chain came from a study of T cells in Graves' hyperthyroidism and ophthalmopathy (dated by TCRdb to between 2019 and 2020). Background on the whole study: Peripheral blood samples were taken at initial diagnosis, before any treatment was given. To identify TCR V-J signatures that set the groups apart, the researchers used a discovery cohort of 100 patients, made up of 40 to 45 with Graves' ophthalmopathy and around 58 with stable Graves' hyperthyroidism. Whether ophthalmopathy could be predicted prospectively was tested in an independent validation cohort made up of under 20 hyperthyroidism patients plus 17 patients who later progressed to ophthalmopathy. The approximately 100 discovery patients were divided at random into training and test sets in a 7:3 ratio. In addition, the study compared T-cell repertoires in thyroid tissue and in blood from a handful of Graves' hyperthyroidism patients. After blood sampling, hyperthyroidism patients were treated with methimazole at a starting dose of 30 mg daily, and ophthalmopathy patients were treated with high-dose intravenous methylprednisolone. TCR Vbeta CDR3 sequencing of fewer than 150 peripheral blood samples (over 40 ophthalmopathy, about 75 hyperthyroidism and roughly 17 progressor patients) is reported in the paper. Overall results and qualifications from the work: No statistical method was used to fix the sample size in advance, and group allocation was not hidden from the investigators. Most expanded thyroid clonotypes (frequency above 0.001) were also detected in blood, a finding suggesting that blood repertoires may reflect thyroid immune responses. A model built on a 13 V-J signature distinguished ophthalmopathy from stable hyperthyroidism, reaching 87.88% sensitivity and about 81% specificity in cross-validation and 80%/75% in testing. In validation, progression to ophthalmopathy was predicted by the model with about 70% sensitivity and under 85% specificity, a median of roughly 6 months before onset.

Stable Graves' hyperthyroidism was defined as the absence of progression to ophthalmopathy over 18 months of follow-up. Hyperthyroidism patients were aged 18 to 65 years and newly diagnosed, with disease duration of less than 2 months. Patients with uncontrolled infections, other autoimmune diseases, pregnancy or lactation were excluded. Diagnoses relied on clinical symptoms, serum thyroxine and TRAb, thyroid ultrasound and orbital computed tomography. PBMCs were separated from around 9.1 ml of fresh peripheral blood using Ficoll-Paque density gradient centrifugation. Trizol reagent was used to extract total RNA, and RNA quality was then checked on an Agilent 2100 Bioanalyzer. This clonotype appeared a few times. Its antigen specificity is not known. Mismatch with germline at one junction end may stem from a read error. TCR beta CDR3 regions were amplified from RNA transcripts. The TCR CDR3 was subjected to a first round of RT-PCR using the HTBI primer set and the Qiagen OneStep RT-PCR kit. Libraries were constructed in a second round of multiplex PCR, after which size selection and purification were carried out. Sequencing of the libraries was done on an Illumina HiSeq2000 using paired-end 100 bp reads. The study's processing was this. Raw data were processed with SOAPnuke, discarding reads with adapters, uncalled bases, mean Phred below 15, or no exact constant-primer or identifier match. COPE v1.2.5 was used to merge the high-quality paired reads, and each unique nucleotide sequence was defined as a clonotype. MiTCR v1.1 was used to align clonotypes to the IMGT TRBV, TRBD and TRBJ reference segments. Only V-J combinations with frequency above 0.0001, covering roughly 99% of repertoires, were analysed. A TCS score was defined as the ratio of F50 (clonal expansion) to E x V (chaos), with BLOSUM62-based TCRdist applied between CDR3 peptides within each V-J. Welch's t-statistics and random forest reduced 500 to 550 V-J features to 13, which were used in a naive Bayes classifier (R e1071). The similarity between thyroid and blood repertoires was quantified using the Morisita-Horn index. Using fastp trimming at Q25 and MiXCR clonotype assembly, TCRdb reanalyzed the public sequencing data and kept in-frame beta chains. Identical CDR3 protein sequences are pooled into one entry, listed with their most common genes and DNA. TCRdb, rather than the study authors, made the V and J calls. Here the sample has some 800,000 distinct CDR3 sequences; more than 30% occur a single time. The top ten clones comprise 7.5% to 9.5% of the sample.

The germline V gene encodes CDR1 SGHTA and CDR2 FQGNSA. The CDR3 starts with the cysteine, ends with the phenylalanine, and has 15 residues. The kept DNA is CDR3 alone, 45 bases in frame from the first base. The sequence joins TRBV7-2 to TRBJ1-3, with an unclear D gene assignment. The receptor was isolated from a man younger than 30 with Graves' hyperthyroidism. Sequenced: blood. The CDR3 protein is CASSQGSGSGNTIYF. The nucleotides are TGCGCCAGCAGCCAAGGTTCCGGCTCTGGAAACACCATATATTTT.